One sample yielded the 28 T cell receptor beta chains listed below, sequenced in a study of T-cell memory formation after mild COVID-19. Via MiXCR, TCRdb re-called the 5' RACE reads, giving one row per CDR3 protein. Of some 300,000 distinct CDR3 sequences listed, roughly 20% are singletons. Sequencing input: PBMCs or a T cell subset sorted from them (not recorded which). These receptors originate from a man aged 18-30 years who had mild COVID-19 (a few samples of this study predate the infection). Cell type and time point are not known.

In this sample, this clonotype turned up a few times. CDR3 in DNA: TGCAGTGCTAGAGATCTCCGCGGCCCGAACACCGGGGAGCTGTTTTTT. The encoded protein is CSARDLRGPNTGELFF. The genes are TRBV20-1 and TRBJ2-2; D gene unclear. V lost 0 bases, J lost 0 bases, and 11 bases lay in between. The CDR3 extends over 16 amino acids. Germline V lookup: CDR1 DFQATT, CDR2 SNEGSKA (reference sequence).

The J gene is TRBJ2-3, the V gene TRBV7-8; maybe TRBD2 (6 bases). The CDR3 is made up of 16 amino acids. The germline V gene encodes CDR1 SGHVS and CDR2 FQNEAQ. The V end was cut by 2 bases, the J end by 3 bases, with 15 bases between. CDR3 DNA: TGTGCCAGCAGCTTACCCCAGGGAGGAGCAACAGATACGCAGTATTTT. Protein product: CASSLPQGGATDTQYF. Supplemented by reference TRBV7-8 and TRBJ2-3, the full variable domain reads GAGVSQSPRYKVAKRGQDVALRCDPISGHVSLFWYQQALGQGPEFLTYFQNEAQLDKSGLPSDRFFAERPEGSVSTLKIQRTQQEDSAVYLCASSLPQGGATDTQYFGPGTRLTVL.

The V call is TRBV11-2, the J call TRBJ2-5, with D uncertain. Germline lookup yields CDR1 SGHAT and CDR2 FQNNGV. The CDR3 spans 15 residues. Trimming cost V 5 bases and J 3 bases, with 16 bases left between them. The CDR3 DNA reads TGTGCCAGCAGCCTCTTGGGGTGGGGTGAAGAGACCCAGTACTTC. Translated: CASSLLGWGEETQYF.

J is TRBJ2-7 and V is TRBV7-2, with unresolved D. CDR3 length equals 13 residues. Germline CDR1 SGHTA, CDR2 FQGNSA. The V end was cut by 3 bases, the J end by 2 bases, with 8 bases between. The CDR3 region is CASSLQSTYEQYV. CDR3 sequence (DNA): TGTGCCAGCAGCTTGCAGAGCACCTACGAGCAGTACGTC.

At least ten counts were recorded for this clonotype. The gene calls are TRBV5-1 and TRBJ2-3, with 9 bases fitting TRBD1. Germline CDR1 and CDR2: SGHRS and YFSETQ. J was trimmed by 9 bases and V by 0 bases; bases with no gene match: 8. The CDR3 has 15 residues. Here the CDR3 DNA reads TGCGCCAGCAGCTTGGAGACAGGGGGTGAGAACACGCAGTATTTT. Amino acid sequence: CASSLETGGENTQYF. The full variable domain, completed using reference TRBV5-1 and TRBJ2-3, is KAGVTQTPRYLIKTRGQQVTLSCSPISGHRSVSWYQQTPGQGLQFLFEYFSETQRNKGNFPGRFSGRQFSNSRSEMNVSTLELGDSALYLCASSLETGGENTQYFGPGTRLTVL.

The chain has TRBV7-9 and TRBJ2-7; possibly TRBD2 for D (7 bases). Looked up from germline, CDR1 is SEHNR and CDR2 is FQNEAQ (reference sequence). The CDR3 spans 21 residues. Deletions cut 5 bases from V and 0 bases from J, with 32 bases between. The CDR3 loop reads CASSPRGGGGKRLRTSYEQYF. As DNA, the CDR3 is TGTGCCAGCAGCCCCCGCGGTGGCGGGGGCAAGCGGCTACGGACCTCCTACGAGCAGTACTTC.

This clonotype has at least ten counts. The chain recombines TRBV7-3 with TRBJ1-4, with D possibly being TRBD1 (5 bases). The germline V and J ends were trimmed by 1 base and 6 bases, with 15 bases remaining between them. In germline, CDR1 is SGHTA, CDR2 FQGTGA. The CDR3 has 16 amino acids. The CDR3 spells CASSLRGDLAHEKLFF. The CDR3 region has the DNA TGTGCCAGCAGCTTAAGGGGGGATCTCGCTCATGAAAAACTGTTTTTT.

The rearrangement uses TRBV4-2 and TRBJ2-3; 7 bases agree with TRBD2. The CDR3 loop spans 17 amino acids. Germline CDR1 is LGHNA and CDR2 is YNFKEQ. The ends lost 0 bases at V and 0 bases at J; junction bases unmatched: 6. The CDR3 is CASSQEGLAVSTDTQYF. CDR3 bases: TGTGCCAGCAGCCAAGAAGGGCTAGCGGTTAGCACAGATACGCAGTATTTT.

This clonotype was seen a handful of times. The chain combines TRBV12-3 or TRBV12-4 with TRBJ1-3; TRBD1 agrees at 10 bases. This CDR3 spans 16 amino acids. V trimming: 3 bases; J trimming: 3 bases; junction bases outside the gene matches: 5. The DNA for the CDR3 is TGTGCCAGCAGTTTGGGACAGGGGTATTTTGGAAACACCATATATTTT. This translates into CASSLGQGYFGNTIYF.

This clonotype was detected many times. The gene calls are TRBV5-5 and TRBJ2-4; D gene uncertain. V lost 1 base and J 0 bases, leaving 5 bases between the germline ends. The CDR3 is made up of 14 amino acids. CDR1 is SGHKS, CDR2 YYEKEE, per germline (reference sequence). For the CDR3, the DNA is TGTGCCAGCAGCTTGTTCGGAGCCAAAAACATTCAGTACTTC. It yields the protein CASSLFGAKNIQYF. Variable domain in full (rest from reference TRBV5-5 and TRBJ2-4): DAGVTQSPTHLIKTRGQQVTLRCSPISGHKSVSWYQQVLGQGPQFIFQYYEKEERGRGNFPDRFSARQFPNYSSELNVNALLLGDSALYLCASSLFGAKNIQYFGAGTRLSVL.

This chain joins TRBV7-2 and TRBJ2-2, with 8 nucleotides matching TRBD2. The CDR3 consists of 16 residues. V was pared by 2 bases and J by 6 bases, with 8 bases of the junction left unmatched. Germline CDR1 SGHTA, CDR2 FQGNSA. CDR3 sequence reads: CASSLWDTGGAGELFF. In DNA, the CDR3 is TGTGCCAGCAGCTTATGGGATACCGGGGGGGCCGGGGAGCTGTTTTTT.

This CDR3 reads CATSDLGQGAGNEQFF. The CDR3 DNA reads TGTGCCACCAGTGATTTGGGGCAGGGGGCGGGAAATGAGCAGTTCTTC. The chain employs TRBV24-1 and TRBJ2-1; 8 bases align to TRBD1. Germline V CDR1 and CDR2: KGHDR, SFDVKD. Trimming removed 0 bases from V and 7 bases from J; junction bases left unmatched: 7. CDR3 length: 16 residues.

This clonotype was counted at least ten times. The rearrangement joins TRBV4-3 to TRBJ2-7; possibly TRBD1 for D (5 bases). Germline V gives CDR1 LGHNA, CDR2 YSLEER. This CDR3 is built from 13 residues. The ends were cut back, 6 bases at V and 6 bases at J, with 15 bases in the middle. The CDR3 reads CASSRTREAEQYV. In DNA, the CDR3 is TGCGCCAGCAGTCGGACAAGGGAAGCCGAGCAGTACGTC.

There are a few counts of this clonotype. V gene TRBV5-1 combines with J gene TRBJ2-1; 8 bases line up with TRBD1. Germline CDR1 and CDR2: SGHRS and YFSETQ. J was trimmed by 10 bases and V by 3 bases; bases with no gene match: 9. The CDR3 has 14 residues. CDR3 sequence: CASSSLRTGREQFF. CDR3 nucleotides: TGCGCCAGCAGCTCCCTTCGGACAGGGCGAGAGCAGTTCTTC.

This clonotype has more than one count but fewer than ten. The CDR3 reads CASSPSSGGGSYEQYF. The CDR3 DNA reads as TGTGCCAGCAGCCCGTCCTCCGGGGGGGGCTCCTACGAGCAGTACTTC. This chain uses TRBV3-1 with TRBJ2-7; the match to TRBD2 covers 8 bases. From germline, CDR1 is LGHDT and CDR2 YNNKEL (reference sequence). This CDR3 is built from 16 residues. After removal of 4 bases from V and 0 bases from J, the junction contained 8 bases not matched to a gene.

This clonotype was counted only a few times. The CDR3 DNA reads TGTGCCACCAGCAGAGTCAGGGGCGCTGGAAACACCATATATTTT. Amino acids: CATSRVRGAGNTIYF. This rearrangement joins TRBV15 to TRBJ1-3; D is perhaps TRBD1 (6 bases). Germline V CDR1 and CDR2: LNHNV, YYDKDF (reference sequence). Trimming left V 1 base short and J 2 bases short, with 9 bases between. CDR3 length: 15 amino acids. Together with reference TRBV15 and TRBJ1-3, the CDR3 gives the full variable domain: DAMVIQNPRYQVTQFGKPVTLSCSQTLNHNVMYWYQQKSSQAPKLLFHYYDKDFNNEADTPDNFQSRRPNTSFCFLDIRSPGLGDTAMYLCATSRVRGAGNTIYFGEGSWLTVV.

This clonotype came up once. This CDR3 is CASSLDLGVAQPQHF. Written as DNA, the CDR3 is TGTGCCAGCAGCTTAGATTTGGGGGTGGCTCAGCCCCAGCATTTT. The chain is built from TRBV7-2 and TRBJ1-5; D perhaps matches TRBD1 (5 bases). This CDR3 is built from 15 residues. Trimming pared 1 base from V and 6 bases from J, leaving 13 bases between. From germline, CDR1 is SGHTA and CDR2 FQGNSA.

This sequence joins TRBV7-9 and TRBJ1-1, with unresolved D. Trimming stripped 5 bases from V and 1 base from J, with 11 bases between. Germline V gene lookup returns CDR1 SEHNR and CDR2 FQNEAQ (reference sequence). The CDR3 is 14 amino acids. The CDR3 DNA sequence: TGTGCCAGCAGCCAACTTACAGCGAACACTGAAGCTTTCTTT. As protein: CASSQLTANTEAFF.

The sample holds a few counts of this clonotype. V and J are TRBV7-2 and TRBJ1-1; D gene unclear. The CDR3 totals 15 residues. V lost 3 bases, J lost 4 bases, and 15 bases lay in between. Germline values: CDR1 SGHTA, CDR2 FQGNSA. CDR3 residues: CASSFSAQSGTEAFF. The CDR3 nucleotides read TGTGCCAGCAGCTTTTCTGCCCAATCGGGCACTGAAGCTTTCTTT.

The rearrangement uses TRBV20-1 and TRBJ1-2, with 12 bases lining up with TRBD1. The CDR3 consists of 15 residues. Losses at the gene ends were 4 bases for V and 7 bases for J; bases not matched to a gene: 10. Germline CDR1 is DFQATT and CDR2 is SNEGSKA (reference sequence). CDR3 DNA sequence: TGCAGTGCTACCGCCCCCCGGGACAGGGGGCCTGGCTACACCTTC. Translating it yields CSATAPRDRGPGYTF.

This clonotype has a handful of counts. The chain couples TRBV20-1 to TRBJ2-5; D possibly corresponds to TRBD1 (7 bases). The germline gives CDR1 DFQATT, CDR2 SNEGSKA (reference sequence). This CDR3 has 14 residues. Between the trimmed V and J ends, which lost 5 bases and 1 base, there was a span of 14 bases. CDR3 sequence reads: CSALRGEFQETQYF. The CDR3 region has the DNA TGCAGTGCTCTCAGGGGGGAATTCCAAGAGACCCAGTACTTC.

The chain links TRBV20-1 to TRBJ2-5; D may be TRBD1 (6 bases). This CDR3 region has 12 residues. Germline V gives CDR1 DFQATT, CDR2 SNEGSKA (reference sequence). With 7 bases removed from V and 4 bases from J, the gap between germline ends came to 13 bases. CDR3 bases: TGCAGTGTGACAGGAGAGGCAGAGACCCAGTACTTC. Amino acids: CSVTGEAETQYF.

Here the CDR3 DNA reads TGTGCCAGCAGTTATGACCCGCCAACTAGTGTCGATGAGCAGTTCTTC. Its translation is CASSYDPPTSVDEQFF. The chain couples TRBV6-5 to TRBJ2-1; D is perhaps TRBD2 (5 bases). Trimming pared 3 bases from V and 8 bases from J, leaving 20 bases between. The CDR3 covers 16 residues. CDR1 is MNHEY, CDR2 SVGAGI, per germline.

This clonotype was detected a few times. CDR3 DNA sequence: TGCGCCAGCAGCCAAGATGCAGGGGGAGATCAGCCCCAGCATTTT. Protein sequence: CASSQDAGGDQPQHF. V and J are TRBV4-3 and TRBJ1-5, with TRBD1 matching 7 bases. Per the germline V gene, CDR1 is LGHNA and CDR2 is YSLEER. CDR3 length: 15 amino acids. J was trimmed by 5 bases and V by 0 bases; bases with no gene match: 4.

V and J are TRBV4-1 and TRBJ2-1, with 10 bases lining up with TRBD2. Germline values: CDR1 MGHRA, CDR2 YSYEKL. Losses at the gene ends were 4 bases for V and 5 bases for J; bases not matched to a gene: 8. The CDR3 runs to 16 residues. CDR3 sequence: CASSRVLAGTNNEQFF. Here the CDR3 DNA reads TGCGCCAGCAGCCGCGTACTAGCGGGGACCAACAATGAGCAGTTCTTC.

This chain connects TRBV25-1 to TRBJ2-7; a weak D match, TRBD2 (6 bases). CDR1 is MGHDK, CDR2 SYGVNS, per germline. The V end was cut by 2 bases, the J end by 2 bases, with 10 bases between. The CDR3 runs 14 residues. The CDR3 region is CASSERGYPYEQYV. The CDR3 nucleotides are TGTGCCAGCAGTGAACGGGGGTATCCCTACGAGCAGTACGTC.

This clonotype was observed at least ten times. The chain links TRBV12-3 or TRBV12-4 to TRBJ2-1; the match to TRBD2 covers 13 bases. The V segment lost 6 bases and the J segment 6 bases; nucleotides outside the gene matches: 5. This CDR3 region has 15 residues. CDR3 in amino acids: CASRSGTSGANEQFF. In nucleotides, the CDR3 is TGTGCCAGCAGGTCCGGGACTAGCGGGGCCAATGAGCAGTTCTTC.

The sample holds a few counts of this clonotype. This chain uses TRBV11-2 with TRBJ1-6; D uncertain. V lost 6 bases to trimming and J lost 0 bases, with 15 bases between them. The CDR3 is 17 residues long. In germline, CDR1 is SGHAT, CDR2 FQNNGV. The CDR3 loop reads CASSPYQPSSYNSPLHF. The CDR3 region has the DNA TGTGCCAGCAGTCCCTATCAGCCAAGCTCCTATAATTCACCCCTCCACTTT.